These 26 T cell receptor beta chains originate from one sample sequenced in a study of T cell responses to AZD1222 COVID-19 vaccine. TCRdb's copy holds only in-frame clones and misses some; the assay was immunoSEQ multiplex PCR. The sample lists under 130,000 clones; 90% were seen once. The sample was peripheral blood, taken on day 0 of AZD1222 vaccination. These receptors all come from an adult in good health.

Points on this clone: A junction end diverges from the germline sequence, so it may reflect a read error. This chain uses TRBV7-7 with TRBJ2-5; perhaps TRBD2 as D (5 bases). The germline gives CDR1 SSHAT, CDR2 FNYEAQ (reference sequence). This CDR3 spans 13 amino acids. CDR3 region: CASSPGNQETQYF. The DNA of the CDR3 is TGTGCTAGCAGCCCGGGGAACCAAGAGACCCAGTACTTC.

The chain is built from TRBV30 and TRBJ1-6; D is unclear. Germline CDR1 is GTSNPN and CDR2 is SVGIG (reference sequence). Trimming pared 4 bases from V and 8 bases from J, leaving 15 bases between. This CDR3 spans 14 amino acids. CDR3 DNA sequence: TGTGCCTGGACTCATACAGCTTTTTATTCACCCCTCCACTTT. It translates to CAWTHTAFYSPLHF.

This clone was found once. The chain links TRBV12-3 or TRBV12-4 to TRBJ1-1; unclear D gene. The V and J ends lost 2 bases and 1 base respectively, with 5 bases between them. This CDR3 is 13 amino acids long. CDR3 in amino acids: CASSLSGNTEAFF. The CDR3 DNA reads TGTGCCAGCAGTTTATCGGGGAACACTGAAGCTTTCTTT.

The chain has TRBV7-2 and TRBJ2-5; 10 bases are a match to TRBD2. Unmatched junction bases numbered 5, after V lost 2 bases and J lost 2 bases. Germline assignment: CDR1 SGHTA and CDR2 FQGNSA. The CDR3 runs to 16 residues. The CDR3 sequence: CASSLSSSGGQETQYF. CDR3 sequence (DNA): TGTGCCAGCAGCTTAAGCTCTAGCGGGGGTCAAGAGACCCAGTACTTC.

The chain has TRBV27 and TRBJ2-3, with 9 bases lining up with TRBD2. The CDR3 sequence is 16 residues long. V lost 0 bases to trimming and J lost 8 bases; unmatched junction nucleotides: 9. Germline V gene sequence: CDR1 MNHEY, CDR2 SMNVEV (reference sequence). CDR3 sequence reads: CASSLSPSGVSGTQYF. In DNA, the CDR3 is TGTGCCAGCAGTTTATCGCCTAGCGGGGTATCGGGTACGCAGTATTTT.

The CDR3 DNA reads as TGTGCCAGCAGCTCAGGGACTAGCCGGCCCACAGATACGCAGTATTTT. Amino acids: CASSSGTSRPTDTQYF. The V call is TRBV5-4, the J call TRBJ2-3, with 9 nucleotides matching TRBD2. The germline CDR1 and CDR2 sequences are SGHNT and YYREEE (reference sequence). Trimming at V came to 3 bases and at J to 2 bases, leaving 7 bases not matched to a gene. CDR3 length: 16 amino acids.

The chain joins TRBV7-2 to TRBJ2-1, with TRBD2 matching over 12 bases. This CDR3 is built from 15 residues. Germline trimming cut 1 base from V and 9 bases from J; bases unmatched to any gene: 4. The V gene's germline CDR1 is SGHTA and CDR2 FQGNSA. The CDR3 loop reads CASSLVLAGGGEQFF. In DNA form, the CDR3 reads TGTGCCAGCAGCTTAGTACTAGCGGGGGGAGGTGAGCAGTTCTTC.

This clone came up once. The chain combines TRBV7-2 with TRBJ2-1, with D hard to call. Per the germline V gene, CDR1 is SGHTA and CDR2 is FQGNSA. This CDR3 is built from 11 residues. Trimming removed 4 bases at V and 5 bases at J, with 3 bases between. This chain's CDR3 is CASSWHNEQFF. The CDR3 DNA reads TGTGCCAGCAGCTGGCACAATGAGCAGTTCTTC.

The V and J genes are TRBV5-1 and TRBJ1-4, with 7 bases lining up with TRBD1. The CDR3 sequence is 15 residues long. The V segment lost 7 bases and the J segment 5 bases; nucleotides outside the gene matches: 11. The V gene's germline CDR1 is SGHRS and CDR2 YFSETQ. CDR3 amino acids: CASAITGQLNEKLFF. In DNA, the CDR3 is TGCGCCAGCGCCATTACGGGACAGTTAAATGAAAAACTGTTTTTT.

V usage is TRBV28 and J usage is TRBJ2-3, with D perhaps TRBD1 (6 bases). CDR3 length: 12 amino acids. The ends were cut back, 6 bases at V and 10 bases at J, with 14 bases in the middle. Germline lookup yields CDR1 MDHEN and CDR2 SYDVKM. CDR3 sequence: CASRPTGNPQYF. In DNA form, the CDR3 reads TGTGCCAGCAGGCCTACAGGGAACCCGCAGTATTTT. Full variable domain (missing parts from reference TRBV28 and TRBJ2-3): DVKVTQSSRYLVKRTGEKVFLECVQDMDHENMFWYRQDPGLGLRLIYFSYDVKMKEKGDIPEGYSVSREKKERFSLILESASTNQTSMYLCASRPTGNPQYFGPGTRLTVL.

The CDR3 here is CASSPFQDSHNEQFF. The CDR3 DNA follows: TGTGCCAGCTCACCATTCCAGGACAGCCACAATGAGCAGTTCTTC. This chain links TRBV18 with TRBJ2-1; D perhaps matches TRBD1 (6 bases). The V gene's germline CDR1 is KGHSH and CDR2 LQKENI. Trimming cost V 2 bases and J 5 bases, with 13 bases left between them. This CDR3 is built from 15 residues.

The chain joins TRBV6-1 to TRBJ2-2; possibly TRBD2 for D (6 bases). V was cut by 3 bases and J by 7 bases, with 12 bases left in between. Germline-derived CDR1 and CDR2 are MNHNS and SASEGT. This CDR3 spans 14 amino acids. CDR3 sequence: CASSDAGAGGELFF. The CDR3 nucleotides are TGTGCCAGCAGTGATGCTGGAGCGGGCGGGGAGCTGTTTTTT.

This sequence joins TRBV2 and TRBJ2-7; TRBD1 is a possible D gene (5 bases). CDR3 length: 16 amino acids. CDR1 and CDR2 from the germline V gene are SNHLY and FYNNEI. V was pared by 3 bases and J by 1 base, with 16 bases between. The CDR3 protein is CASSDAGSLFSYEQYF. CDR3 DNA: TGTGCCAGCAGTGATGCAGGGTCTCTTTTTTCCTACGAGCAGTACTTC.

This chain uses TRBV7-6 with TRBJ2-3; D may be TRBD2 (5 bases). This CDR3 contains 14 residues. V lost 2 bases to trimming and J lost 5 bases, with 11 bases between them. Germline V gene data show CDR1 as SGHVS and CDR2 as FNYEAQ. In nucleotides, the CDR3 is TGTGCCAGCAGCTTAAAGGGCGGACTAGATACGCAGTATTTT. It is translated as CASSLKGGLDTQYF.

V is TRBV7-9 and J is TRBJ2-7; 7 bases agree with TRBD1. The CDR3 length is 15 residues. Germline V gives CDR1 SEHNR, CDR2 FQNEAQ (reference sequence). V shed 6 bases, J shed 2 bases, and the junction held 10 bases outside the gene matches. CDR3 nucleotide sequence: TGTGCCAGCAGTCCCGGGACAGACGACCCCTACGAGCAGTACTTC. Protein sequence: CASSPGTDDPYEQYF.

The V call is TRBV10-3, the J call TRBJ2-1; 10 bases match TRBD2. The CDR3 totals 13 residues. The germline gives CDR1 ENHRY, CDR2 SYGVKD. V gave up 9 bases and J gave up 15 bases; unmatched junction bases: 14. In nucleotides, the CDR3 is TGTGCCATACTCACTAGCGGGGATGGTTTGTGGTTCTTC. The encoded protein is CAILTSGDGLWFF.

This chain uses TRBV25-1 with TRBJ1-1, with unresolved D. Trimming shortened V by 5 bases and J by 5 bases, and 12 bases separated the two germline ends. The CDR3 sequence is 13 residues long. CDR1 and CDR2 (germline): MGHDK, SYGVNS. The CDR3 coding sequence is TGTGCCAGCAGTAGAGGGCAATTAACTGAAGCTTTCTTT. Its translation: CASSRGQLTEAFF.

The rearrangement uses TRBV7-9 and TRBJ2-7; either TRBD1 or TRBD2 may fit D (6 bases each). Trimming took 5 bases from V and 2 from J, leaving 16 bases between them. The CDR3 totals 15 residues. Germline V lookup: CDR1 SEHNR, CDR2 FQNEAQ (reference sequence). The CDR3 DNA sequence: TGTGCCAGCAGCACTATGGGGGGCGCTACCTACGAGCAGTACTTC. This encodes CASSTMGGATYEQYF.

This chain links TRBV7-9 with TRBJ1-2; unclear D gene. Germline V gives CDR1 SEHNR, CDR2 FQNEAQ (reference sequence). The CDR3 is 13 residues long. Trimming left V 1 base short and J 2 bases short, with 5 bases between. The DNA for the CDR3 is TGTGCCAGCAGCTTAGGAGGGAACTATGGCTACACCTTC. Translating gives CASSLGGNYGYTF.

The V and J genes are TRBV27 and TRBJ1-5; no firm D call. The CDR3 is 14 residues long. V lost 2 bases to trimming and J lost 3 bases, with 8 bases between them. Germline lookup yields CDR1 MNHEY and CDR2 SMNVEV (reference sequence). The CDR3 here is CASSLPGFNQPQHF. Written as DNA, the CDR3 is TGTGCCAGCAGTTTACCAGGTTTCAATCAGCCCCAGCATTTT.

This chain links TRBV9 with TRBJ1-1; perhaps TRBD1 as D (5 bases). Trimming stripped 6 bases from V and 5 bases from J, with 17 bases between. From germline, CDR1 is SGDLS and CDR2 YYNGEE. CDR3 length equals 14 residues. The CDR3 sequence is CASTLAGEGTEAFF. CDR3 nucleotide sequence: TGTGCCAGCACCCTGGCGGGGGAGGGGACTGAAGCTTTCTTT.

The chain links TRBV14 to TRBJ2-5; no clear D gene. V lost 4 bases and J 0 bases, leaving 9 bases between the germline ends. Germline V CDR1 and CDR2: SGHDN, FVKESK. This CDR3 comprises 14 residues. The CDR3 spells CASSLYRNQETQYF. CDR3 nucleotide sequence: TGTGCCAGCAGCCTATATCGAAACCAAGAGACCCAGTACTTC. The complete variable domain, with remaining parts taken from reference TRBV14 and TRBJ2-5, reads EAGVTQFPSHSVIEKGQTVTLRCDPISGHDNLYWYRRVMGKEIKFLLHFVKESKQDESGMPNNRFLAERTGGTYSTLKVQPAELEDSGVYFCASSLYRNQETQYFGPGTRLLVL.

The chain uses TRBV2 and TRBJ2-1; possibly TRBD1 or TRBD2 for D (5 bases each). Germline values: CDR1 SNHLY, CDR2 FYNNEI. Trimming shortened V by 6 bases and J by 5 bases, and 14 bases separated the two germline ends. The CDR3 length is 14 residues. This CDR3 reads CASRVRDLNNEQFF. As DNA, the CDR3 is TGTGCCAGCAGGGTCCGGGACCTGAACAATGAGCAGTTCTTC.

The V and J genes are TRBV5-4 and TRBJ2-1; 12 bases align to TRBD2. J gave up 10 bases and V 0 bases, and 2 bases lay outside the gene matches. Germline CDR1 and CDR2: SGHNT and YYREEE (reference sequence). The CDR3 consists of 14 residues. The CDR3 DNA sequence: TGTGCCAGCAGCTTGGTAACTAGCGGGGGGGAGCAGTTCTTC. It encodes CASSLVTSGGEQFF. Full variable domain (remainder filled in from reference TRBV5-4 and TRBJ2-1): ETGVTQSPTHLIKTRGQQVTLRCSSQSGHNTVSWYQQALGQGPQFIFQYYREEENGRGNFPPRFSGLQFPNYSSELNVNALELDDSALYLCASSLVTSGGEQFFGPGTRLTVL.

The rearrangement links TRBV7-2 to TRBJ2-5; a weak D match, TRBD2 (6 bases). Trimming took 5 bases from V and 3 from J, leaving 16 bases between them. CDR3 length: 15 residues. Germline CDR1 reads SGHTA; CDR2 reads FQGNSA. CDR3 coding DNA: TGTGCCAGCAGCACCTACAGACTAGACAAAGAGACCCAGTACTTC. It specifies CASSTYRLDKETQYF.

This clone was found once. The J gene is TRBJ2-7, the V gene TRBV2; weak D call: TRBD2 (5 bases). The germline V gene has CDR1 SNHLY and CDR2 FYNNEI. This CDR3 has 14 residues. Trimming removed 2 bases at V and 2 bases at J, with 10 bases between. CDR3 nucleotides: TGTGCCAGCAGTGAACGGGGTTACACCTACGAGCAGTACTTC. Protein product: CASSERGYTYEQYF.